A selection of T cell receptor beta chains follows, all from one sample in a study of T cells expressing NK-cell markers. Each CDR3 protein gets one entry in TCRdb, which reprocessed the 5' RACE reads and gives no DNA. This repertoire includes about 460,000 distinct CDR3 sequences. The sequenced material came from blood T cells: a sorted CD56 or NKG2C T cell subset, CD4+ or CD8+ T cells, or bulk PBMC T cells (not recorded which). The origin of the receptors is a woman aged 45-60 years in good health. The CDR3 runs from the conserved cysteine through the conserved F or W.

v_call	j_call	cdr3_length	cdr3_aa
TRBV6-5	TRBJ2-7	15	CASSYGVVSSYEQYF
TRBV3-1	TRBJ1-2	14	CASSLNKGAEGYTF
TRBV18	TRBJ2-1	15	CASSPAGPGFDEQFF
TRBV19	TRBJ2-2	13	CASSTTGEGELFF
TRBV5-1	TRBJ2-5	17	CASSLAGLAGVGETQYF
TRBV29-1	TRBJ1-1	14	CSVRTGGAGTEAFF
TRBV3-1	TRBJ1-1	13	CASSQGGVTEAFF
TRBV19	TRBJ1-4	11	CASSMYEKLFF
TRBV11-3	TRBJ2-5	15	CASSTGDYRQETQYF
TRBV12-3/TRBV12-4	TRBJ2-7	13	CASSFSSGDEQYF
TRBV29-1	TRBJ2-3	14	CSLSGATLGDTQYF
TRBV9	TRBJ1-3	14	CASSVAGQGHTIYF
TRBV5-1	TRBJ2-2	15	CASGRGRPDTGELFF
TRBV18	TRBJ1-1	12	CASSPRSGEAFF
TRBV12-3/TRBV12-4	TRBJ1-2	13	CASSQPGYYGYTF
TRBV24-1	TRBJ2-1	18	CATSDVTAGLAAHNEQFF
TRBV27	TRBJ2-1	17	CASSFDWREGIQNEQFF
TRBV12-3/TRBV12-4	TRBJ2-3	16	CASSPSGIKSTDTQYF
TRBV6-5	TRBJ2-7	13	CASSYGVSYEQYF
TRBV5-5	TRBJ1-1	11	CASSLLEVAFF
TRBV11-2	TRBJ2-7	13	CASSLVRGYEQYF
TRBV11-2	TRBJ2-1	14	CASRAPSGIDEQFF
TRBV4-1	TRBJ2-3	15	CASSQSGLARDTQYF
TRBV7-8	TRBJ2-1	16	CASSLTSGRATNEQFF
TRBV18	TRBJ2-1	11	CASSYTDEQFF
TRBV20-1	TRBJ1-1	13	CSASASRNTEAFF
TRBV7-6	TRBJ1-5	17	CASSSGQGVNSNQPQHF
TRBV20-1	TRBJ2-7	13	CSAISGSRYEQYF
TRBV7-9	TRBJ1-5	15	CASSAVGGQVQPQHF
TRBV5-1	TRBJ1-4	14	CASRANRGNEKLFF
TRBV19	TRBJ1-5	13	CASSLEGWQPQHF
TRBV7-8	TRBJ2-1	17	CASSLGRRRRGGNEQFF
TRBV20-1	TRBJ1-4	13	CSANRDGNEKLFF
TRBV12-3/TRBV12-4	TRBJ1-3	15	CASSLGADSGNTIYF
TRBV24-1	TRBJ2-1	14	CATSELAGEREQFF
TRBV29-1	TRBJ1-1	12	CIAAGRSTEAFF
TRBV18	TRBJ1-1	14	CASSPKEGVTEAFF
TRBV4-2	TRBJ2-7	17	CASSHNTGGSFGGEQYF
TRBV5-1	TRBJ2-5	15	CASSLDLRRGETQYF
TRBV20-1	TRBJ2-2	14	CSAGTGDLTGELFF
TRBV3-1	TRBJ2-1	15	CASSVSGTVYNEQFF
TRBV6-1	TRBJ2-1	15	CASSGLPSGNNEQFF
TRBV7-9	TRBJ2-1	17	CASSPTPTTVSYNEQFF
TRBV14	TRBJ2-4	15	CASSQDRIAKNIQYF
TRBV19	TRBJ1-2	14	CASSISPWRYGYTF